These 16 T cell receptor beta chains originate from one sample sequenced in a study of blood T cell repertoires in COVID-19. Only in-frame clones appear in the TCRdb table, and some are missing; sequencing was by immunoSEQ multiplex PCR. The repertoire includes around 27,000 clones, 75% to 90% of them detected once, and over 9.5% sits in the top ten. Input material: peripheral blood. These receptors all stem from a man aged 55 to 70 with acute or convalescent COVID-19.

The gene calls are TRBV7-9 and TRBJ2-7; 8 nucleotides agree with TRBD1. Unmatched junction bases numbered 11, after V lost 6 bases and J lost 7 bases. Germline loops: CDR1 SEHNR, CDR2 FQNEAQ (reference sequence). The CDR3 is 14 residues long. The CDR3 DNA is TGTGCCAGCAGACCACAGGGGGTGTCGTTGGAGCAGTACTTC. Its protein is CASRPQGVSLEQYF.

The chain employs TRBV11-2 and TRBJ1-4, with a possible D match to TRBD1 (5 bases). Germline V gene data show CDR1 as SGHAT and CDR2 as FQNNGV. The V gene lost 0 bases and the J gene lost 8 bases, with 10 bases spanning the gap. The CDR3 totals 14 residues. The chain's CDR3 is CASSLDRAGEKLFF. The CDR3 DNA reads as TGTGCCAGCAGCTTAGACAGGGCAGGAGAAAAACTGTTTTTT.

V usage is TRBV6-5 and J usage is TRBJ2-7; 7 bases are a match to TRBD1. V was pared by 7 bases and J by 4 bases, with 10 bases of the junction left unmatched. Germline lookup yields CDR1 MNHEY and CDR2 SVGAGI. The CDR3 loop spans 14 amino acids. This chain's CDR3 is CASTRLGTAYEQYF. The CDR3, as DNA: TGTGCCAGCACTCGCCTCGGGACAGCGTACGAGCAGTACTTC.

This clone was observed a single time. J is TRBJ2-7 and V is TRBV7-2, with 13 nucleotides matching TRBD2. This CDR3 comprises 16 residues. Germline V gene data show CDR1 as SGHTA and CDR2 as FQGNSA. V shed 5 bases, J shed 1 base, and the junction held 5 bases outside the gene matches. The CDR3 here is CASSLRLAGGSYEQYF. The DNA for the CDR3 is TGTGCCAGCAGCCTAAGACTAGCGGGGGGTTCCTACGAGCAGTACTTC.

The CDR3 bases are TGTGCCAGCAGCGAAAAAACACAGGGGGCGCATGGCTACACCTTC. This codes for CASSEKTQGAHGYTF. The rearrangement uses TRBV4-2 and TRBJ1-2; 9 bases are shared with TRBD1. V shed 5 bases, J shed 6 bases, and the junction held 10 bases outside the gene matches. CDR3 length: 15 amino acids. Germline CDR1 is LGHNA and CDR2 is YNFKEQ.

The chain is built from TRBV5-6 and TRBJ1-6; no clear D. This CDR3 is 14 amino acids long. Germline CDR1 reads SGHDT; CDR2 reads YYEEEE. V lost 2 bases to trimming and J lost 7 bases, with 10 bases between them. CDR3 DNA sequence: TGTGCCAGCAGCTTCGACAACGAGAATTCACCCCTCCACTTT. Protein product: CASSFDNENSPLHF.

CDR3 loop: CASSQGLAATDTQYF. CDR3 nucleotides: TGTGCCAGCAGCCAAGGACTAGCGGCCACAGATACGCAGTATTTT. This chain uses TRBV3-1 (or the pseudogene TRBV3-2) with TRBJ2-3; 9 nucleotides match TRBD2. The trim removed 1 base at V and 2 bases at J, leaving 1 base unmatched. The CDR3 length is 15 residues. Germline-derived CDR1 and CDR2 are LGHDT and YNNKEL (reference sequence).

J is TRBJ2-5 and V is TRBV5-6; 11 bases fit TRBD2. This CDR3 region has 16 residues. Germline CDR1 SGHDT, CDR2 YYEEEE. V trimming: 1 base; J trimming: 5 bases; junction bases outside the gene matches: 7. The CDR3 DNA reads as TGTGCCAGCAGCTTGTTGGCTAGCGGGGGGTGGGAGACCCAGTACTTC. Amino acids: CASSLLASGGWETQYF.

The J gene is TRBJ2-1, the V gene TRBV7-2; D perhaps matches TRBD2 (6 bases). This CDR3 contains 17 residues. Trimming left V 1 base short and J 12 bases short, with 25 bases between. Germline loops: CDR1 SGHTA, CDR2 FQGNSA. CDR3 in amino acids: CASSLVASAQSDSGQFF. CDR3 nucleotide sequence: TGTGCCAGCAGCTTAGTTGCTAGCGCCCAATCCGACTCTGGGCAGTTCTTC.

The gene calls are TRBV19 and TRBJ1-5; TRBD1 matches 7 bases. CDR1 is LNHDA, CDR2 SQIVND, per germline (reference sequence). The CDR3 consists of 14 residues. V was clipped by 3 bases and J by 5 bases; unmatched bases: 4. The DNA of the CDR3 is TGTGCCAGTAGTATCGACAGGGTCTATCAGCCCCAGCATTTT. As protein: CASSIDRVYQPQHF.

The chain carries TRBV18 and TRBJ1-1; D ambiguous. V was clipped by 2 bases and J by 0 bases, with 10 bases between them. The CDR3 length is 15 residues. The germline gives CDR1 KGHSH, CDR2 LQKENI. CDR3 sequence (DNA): TGTGCCAGCTCACCAGACAAACAGATGAACACTGAAGCTTTCTTT. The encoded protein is CASSPDKQMNTEAFF.

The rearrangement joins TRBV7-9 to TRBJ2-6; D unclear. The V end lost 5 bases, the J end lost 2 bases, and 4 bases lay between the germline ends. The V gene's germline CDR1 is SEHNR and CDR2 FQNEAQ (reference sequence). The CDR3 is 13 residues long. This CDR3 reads CASSQAGANVLTF. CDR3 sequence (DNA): TGTGCCAGCAGCCAGGCTGGGGCCAACGTCCTGACTTTC.

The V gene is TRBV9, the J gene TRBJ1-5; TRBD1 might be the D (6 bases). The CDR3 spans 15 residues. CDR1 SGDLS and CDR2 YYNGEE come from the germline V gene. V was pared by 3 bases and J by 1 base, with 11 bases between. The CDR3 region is CASSETDRSNQPQHF. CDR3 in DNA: TGTGCCAGCAGCGAAACTGACAGGAGCAATCAGCCCCAGCATTTT.

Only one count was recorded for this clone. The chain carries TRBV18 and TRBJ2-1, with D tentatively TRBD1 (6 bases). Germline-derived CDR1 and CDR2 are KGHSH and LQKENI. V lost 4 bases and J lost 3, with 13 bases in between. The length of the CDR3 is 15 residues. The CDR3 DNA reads TGTGCCAGCTCACAACAGGGTATGAGCTACAATGAGCAGTTCTTC. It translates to CASSQQGMSYNEQFF.

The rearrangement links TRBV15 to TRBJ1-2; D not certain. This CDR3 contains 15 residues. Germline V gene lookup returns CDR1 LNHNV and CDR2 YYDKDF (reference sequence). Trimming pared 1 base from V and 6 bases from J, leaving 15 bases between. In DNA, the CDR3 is TGTGCCACCAGCAGAGTATACCTTTCACGAGATGGCTACACCTTC. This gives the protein CATSRVYLSRDGYTF.

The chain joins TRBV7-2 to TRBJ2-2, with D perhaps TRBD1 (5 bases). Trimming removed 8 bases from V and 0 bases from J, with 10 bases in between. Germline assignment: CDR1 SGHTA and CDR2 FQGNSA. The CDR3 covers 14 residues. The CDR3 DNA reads TGTGCCAGCCTCGGCAGGGCGAACACCGGGGAGCTGTTTTTT. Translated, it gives CASLGRANTGELFF.